This T cell receptor beta chain emerged from a study of prognosis after radiotherapy for stage I lung cancer. TCR beta CDR3 amplification from genomic DNA was performed by two-round multiplex PCR. Initially, in first-round PCR, primers specific to each TRBV and TRBJ gene were used. Each CDR3 protein is one row after TCRdb ran MiXCR on the multiplex PCR reads. The repertoire holds fewer than 40,000 distinct CDR3 sequences, with 32% as singletons. Free of prior chemotherapy, radiotherapy and other malignancies, all of the patients were also node-negative on CT and PET/CT. This CDR3 has 16 amino acids. Germline trimming cut 6 bases from V and 3 bases from J; bases unmatched to any gene: 7. In germline, CDR1 is SNHLY, CDR2 FYNNEI. This clonotype was seen repeatedly, ten times or more.

The input for sequencing was PBMCs, taken before or after stereotactic body radiation therapy (not recorded which). This chain connects TRBV2 to TRBJ2-7, with 14 bases aligning to TRBD2. The receptor was isolated from a donor over 45 with non-small cell lung cancer. The CDR3 loop reads CASSGPGLAGVYEQYF. The CDR3 nucleotides are TGTGCCAGCAGCGGCCCGGGACTAGCGGGAGTCTACGAGCAGTACTTC.